The clone carrying this TCR beta chain was seen more than once but under ten times. Antigen specificity is unknown. Reverse transcription of all isolated RNA meant that expressed TCRB transcripts were sequenced. Assay: immunoSEQ multiplex PCR; the TCRdb copy retains only in-frame clones and omits some. This table has hundreds of thousands of clones, over 13% appearing once. The record originates from a study of beta chain features in type 1 diabetes. Across the whole study: Cell yields, gender and age were comparable in patients and healthy donors.

The germline V gene encodes CDR1 MDHEN and CDR2 SYDVKM. V shed 2 bases and J shed 8 bases, with 18 bases lying between them. The CDR3 covers 15 residues. The study, taken as a whole, reports: There was a moderate but significant shortening of TCRB CDR3s in all four CD4+ subsets of Type 1 diabetes patients. Within the patient group, naive, central memory and Treg TCRB repertoires appeared more similar to each other than within healthy donors.

The sequenced sample was naive CD4+ T cells from blood. The receptor's source is a man aged 18 to 30 with type 1 diabetes. This chain connects TRBV28 to TRBJ1-2, with D possibly matching TRBD1 (5 bases). CDR3 protein: CASSLTYRQGGGYTF. The DNA for the CDR3 is TGTGCCAGCAGTTTAACTTACCGGCAGGGAGGCGGCTACACCTTC.